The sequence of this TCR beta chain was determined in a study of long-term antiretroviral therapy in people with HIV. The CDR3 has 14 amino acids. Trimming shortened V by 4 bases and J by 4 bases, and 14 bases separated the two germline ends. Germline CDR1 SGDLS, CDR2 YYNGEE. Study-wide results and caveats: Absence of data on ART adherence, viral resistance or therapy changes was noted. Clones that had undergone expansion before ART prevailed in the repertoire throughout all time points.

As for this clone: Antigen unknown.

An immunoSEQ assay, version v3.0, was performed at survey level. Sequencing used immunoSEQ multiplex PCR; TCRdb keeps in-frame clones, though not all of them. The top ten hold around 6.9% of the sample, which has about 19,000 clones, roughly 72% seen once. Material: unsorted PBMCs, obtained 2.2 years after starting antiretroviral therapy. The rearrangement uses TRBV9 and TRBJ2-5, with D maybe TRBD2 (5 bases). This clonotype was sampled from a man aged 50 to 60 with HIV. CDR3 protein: CASSQEVGGETQYF. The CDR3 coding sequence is TGTGCCAGCAGCCAAGAGGTAGGAGGAGAGACCCAGTACTTC.